Listed here are 13 T cell receptor beta chains from one sample, sequenced in a study of blood T cell repertoires in COVID-19. Here immunoSEQ multiplex PCR was the method, and the copy in TCRdb shows in-frame clones only, minus some. The sample consists of tens of thousands of clones, around 87% of them appearing once. The material sequenced was peripheral blood. These receptors all stem from a man between 45 and 60 years old with active COVID-19.

The rearrangement joins TRBV3-1 (or the pseudogene TRBV3-2) to TRBJ2-2; 9 bases fit TRBD1. The germline V gene has CDR1 LGHDT and CDR2 YNNKEL (reference sequence). J was trimmed by 7 bases and V by 8 bases; bases with no gene match: 20. The length of the CDR3 is 18 residues. The DNA for the CDR3 is TGTGCCAGCGGATCCGGGACAGGGCTTTCTGAGTTGGTCGGGGAGCTGTTTTTT. It is translated as CASGSGTGLSELVGELFF.

The J gene is TRBJ1-2, the V gene TRBV28, with 8 bases matching TRBD1. This CDR3 contains 12 residues. After removal of 7 bases from V and 4 bases from J, the junction contained 2 bases not matched to a gene. Germline V gene lookup returns CDR1 MDHEN and CDR2 SYDVKM. The CDR3 region has the DNA TGTGCCAGCACCGGGACAGGCTATGGCTACACCTTC. It translates to CASTGTGYGYTF.

The chain has TRBV27 and TRBJ2-1; 8 nucleotides agree with TRBD2. The CDR3 covers 16 residues. After removal of 4 bases from V and 5 bases from J, the junction contained 10 bases not matched to a gene. The germline V gene has CDR1 MNHEY and CDR2 SMNVEV (reference sequence). CDR3 region: CASSSQPTSGHNEQFF. Here the CDR3 DNA reads TGTGCCAGCAGTTCTCAGCCCACTAGCGGACACAATGAGCAGTTCTTC.

This clone was found a few times. The rearrangement uses TRBV7-9 and TRBJ2-1; TRBD2 matches at 15 bases. The CDR3 runs 16 residues. The V segment lost 1 base and the J segment 8 bases; nucleotides outside the gene matches: 3. Germline lookup yields CDR1 SEHNR and CDR2 FQNEAQ (reference sequence). This chain's CDR3 is CASSLGTSGGADEQFF. CDR3 sequence (DNA): TGTGCCAGCAGCTTAGGGACTAGCGGGGGGGCCGATGAGCAGTTCTTC.

This clone was seen just once. V gene TRBV7-9 combines with J gene TRBJ1-1; TRBD1 matches at 9 bases. This CDR3 is 19 amino acids long. The junction had 16 bases not matched to a gene; V was cut back by 5 bases and J by 0 bases. The germline gives CDR1 SEHNR, CDR2 FQNEAQ (reference sequence). The CDR3 DNA follows: TGTGCCAGCAGCACAAAATTCGGGACAGGGACTCGAATGAACACTGAAGCTTTCTTT. This translates into CASSTKFGTGTRMNTEAFF.

This clone was detected only once. This rearrangement joins TRBV25-1 to TRBJ2-1, with a tentative D call TRBD1 (6 bases). The CDR3 spans 15 residues. Trimming took 2 bases from V and 3 from J, leaving 11 bases between them. Germline CDR1 reads MGHDK; CDR2 reads SYGVNS. The CDR3 DNA follows: TGTGCCAGCAGTGAAAGGGGGTTAGGCTACAATGAGCAGTTCTTC. Protein sequence: CASSERGLGYNEQFF.

The chain joins TRBV7-3 to TRBJ2-3; no clear D gene. V was shortened by 2 bases and J by 6 bases, with 6 bases between the two germline ends. This CDR3 contains 12 residues. The germline CDR1 and CDR2 sequences are SGHTA and FQGTGA. The CDR3 loop is CASSLPGDTQYF. The DNA of the CDR3 is TGTGCCAGCAGCTTACCCGGGGATACGCAGTATTTT.

The chain is built from TRBV29-1 and TRBJ2-7, with D maybe TRBD2 (5 bases). This CDR3 is 11 amino acids long. Trimming removed 7 bases at V and 5 bases at J, with 12 bases between. Looked up from germline, CDR1 is SQVTM and CDR2 is ANQGSEA. CDR3 sequence: CSALRGDEQYF. In DNA, the CDR3 is TGCAGCGCGCTTCGGGGAGACGAGCAGTACTTC.

This clone appeared a few times. This chain joins TRBV27 and TRBJ2-3, with D perhaps TRBD1 (5 bases). Germline assignment: CDR1 MNHEY and CDR2 SMNVEV (reference sequence). This CDR3 has 15 amino acids. Deletions cut 6 bases from V and 0 bases from J, with 13 bases between. The CDR3 reads CASSFGHPSTDTQYF. CDR3 DNA: TGTGCCAGCAGCTTCGGACACCCTAGCACAGATACGCAGTATTTT.

This sequence joins TRBV9 and TRBJ2-1; 8 bases agree with TRBD2. There are 17 residues in the CDR3. Trimming cost V 3 bases and J 5 bases; bases outside gene matches: 13. In germline, CDR1 is SGDLS, CDR2 YYNGEE. DNA for the CDR3: TGTGCCAGCAGCGCTTACTCCGGGACTAGGAAGGACAATGAGCAGTTCTTC. Encoded protein: CASSAYSGTRKDNEQFF.

The V call is TRBV11-2, the J call TRBJ2-7; a weak D match, TRBD1 (5 bases). The CDR3 totals 14 residues. The V gene lost 1 base and the J gene lost 6 bases, with 13 bases spanning the gap. The germline gives CDR1 SGHAT, CDR2 FQNNGV. The CDR3 DNA is TGTGCCAGCAGCTTAGCGTGGACATCCCTCGAGCAGTACTTC. It codes for CASSLAWTSLEQYF.

The CDR3 loop is CASSQDGGDTDTQYF. The CDR3 bases are TGTGCCAGCAGCCAAGATGGCGGGGACACAGATACGCAGTATTTT. The rearrangement uses TRBV3-1 (or the pseudogene TRBV3-2) and TRBJ2-3; D may be TRBD2 (6 bases). Looked up from germline, CDR1 is LGHDT and CDR2 is YNNKEL (reference sequence). CDR3 length: 15 amino acids. Trimming shortened V by 0 bases and J by 2 bases, and 9 bases separated the two germline ends.

This chain's CDR3 is CASSDGQGAGELFF. CDR3 nucleotide sequence: TGTGCCAGCAGTGACGGACAGGGGGCCGGGGAGCTGTTTTTT. This chain links TRBV6-4 with TRBJ2-2, with TRBD1 matching 10 bases. The CDR3 contains 14 residues. CDR1 and CDR2 from the germline V gene are MRHNA and SNTAGT. The V and J ends lost 2 bases and 6 bases, in that order; junction bases with no gene match: 0.